The 7 T cell receptor beta chains below all came from one sample that was sequenced in a study of shared clonotypes between healthy human individuals. The protocol was immunoSEQ multiplex PCR, while the TCRdb copy is restricted to in-frame clones and leaves out a portion. The data show about 2.4 million clones, with over 85% seen just once and about 0.39% held by the top ten. Specimen: naive CD4+ T cells from PBMCs. As to subset: CD45RA+ positively selected. The receptors were gathered from a man in his late teens or twenties in good health. Some clones in this sample may be carry-over from other donors' samples.

J is TRBJ2-7 and V is TRBV6-1; D may be TRBD1 (6 bases). With 8 bases removed from V and 7 bases from J, the gap between germline ends came to 18 bases. Germline assignment: CDR1 MNHNS and CDR2 SASEGT. The CDR3 spans 13 residues. This CDR3 is CASRWTAHGEQYF. In DNA, the CDR3 is TGTGCCAGCCGTTGGACAGCCCATGGGGAGCAGTACTTC.

V gene TRBV2 combines with J gene TRBJ2-5; TRBD2 aligns across 9 bases. With 6 bases clipped from V and 1 base from J, the junction kept 9 bases outside the gene matches. Germline V gives CDR1 SNHLY, CDR2 FYNNEI. The CDR3 covers 16 residues. The CDR3: CASREGLAVTQETQYF. The CDR3 DNA is TGTGCCAGCAGGGAGGGACTAGCTGTCACCCAAGAGACCCAGTACTTC.

This sequence joins TRBV7-6 and TRBJ2-2; 7 nucleotides match TRBD2. Trimming took 5 bases from V and 6 from J; bases not matched to a gene: 15. The CDR3 runs to 17 residues. Per germline, CDR1 SGHVS and CDR2 FNYEAQ. The CDR3 here is CASSPGGVHGKAGELFF. CDR3 DNA: TGTGCCAGCAGCCCTGGGGGGGTGCATGGTAAAGCCGGGGAGCTGTTTTTT.

Remarks on this clone: This CDR3 is also generated by other DNA sequences in the sample. The chain couples TRBV28 to TRBJ2-1; weak D call: TRBD2 (5 bases). Germline V gene data show CDR1 as MDHEN and CDR2 as SYDVKM. V gave up 6 bases and J gave up 8 bases, with 17 bases separating them. The CDR3 extends over 14 amino acids. The CDR3 DNA sequence: TGTGCCAGCAGCTTAGGGCTAGCAGGCGATGAGCAGTTCTTC. Residues: CASSLGLAGDEQFF. Full variable domain (outside the CDR3, taken from reference TRBV28 and TRBJ2-1): DVKVTQSSRYLVKRTGEKVFLECVQDMDHENMFWYRQDPGLGLRLIYFSYDVKMKEKGDIPEGYSVSREKKERFSLILESASTNQTSMYLCASSLGLAGDEQFFGPGTRLTVL.

J is TRBJ1-1 and V is TRBV4-3, with TRBD1 as a possible D gene (5 bases). Trimming pared 4 bases from V and 0 bases from J, leaving 15 bases between. Germline-derived CDR1 and CDR2 are LGHNA and YSLEER. The CDR3 runs to 16 residues. The CDR3 bases are TGCGCCAGCAGCCTGAAACGGGGGGAAATGAACACTGAAGCTTTCTTT. Its translation: CASSLKRGEMNTEAFF.

This chain links TRBV7-2 with TRBJ1-2; D is perhaps TRBD1 (5 bases). Trimming removed 4 bases at V and 7 bases at J, with 16 bases between. CDR3 length equals 14 residues. Per germline, CDR1 SGHTA and CDR2 FQGNSA. The CDR3 DNA reads as TGTGCCAGCAGCTGGGGGGGTGTAGGCAGTGGCTACACCTTC. Encoded protein: CASSWGGVGSGYTF.

This clone occurred once. The chain employs TRBV5-6 and TRBJ1-1; D uncertain. In germline, CDR1 is SGHDT, CDR2 YYEEEE. The CDR3 consists of 15 residues. Trimming pared 4 bases from V and 2 bases from J, leaving 15 bases between. This CDR3 reads CASSENPGVNTEAFF. CDR3 bases: TGTGCCAGCAGCGAAAATCCCGGGGTTAACACTGAAGCTTTCTTT. Based on the CDR3 plus reference TRBV5-6 and TRBJ1-1, the full variable domain is DAGVTQSPTHLIKTRGQQVTLRCSPKSGHDTVSWYQQALGQGPQFIFQYYEEEERQRGNFPDRFSGHQFPNYSSELNVNALLLGDSALYLCASSENPGVNTEAFFGQGTRLTVV.